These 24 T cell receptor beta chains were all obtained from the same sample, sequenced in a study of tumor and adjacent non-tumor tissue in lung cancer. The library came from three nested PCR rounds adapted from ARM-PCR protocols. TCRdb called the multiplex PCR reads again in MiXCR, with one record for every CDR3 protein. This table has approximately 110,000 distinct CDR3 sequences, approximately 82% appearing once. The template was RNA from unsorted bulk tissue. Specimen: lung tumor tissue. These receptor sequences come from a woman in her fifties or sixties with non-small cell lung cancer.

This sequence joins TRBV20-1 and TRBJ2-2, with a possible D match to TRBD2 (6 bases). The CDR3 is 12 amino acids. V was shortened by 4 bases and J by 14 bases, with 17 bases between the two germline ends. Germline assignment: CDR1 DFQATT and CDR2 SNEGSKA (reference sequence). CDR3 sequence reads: CSANGRTGGLFF. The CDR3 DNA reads TGCAGTGCTAATGGACGGACCGGGGGTCTGTTTTTT.

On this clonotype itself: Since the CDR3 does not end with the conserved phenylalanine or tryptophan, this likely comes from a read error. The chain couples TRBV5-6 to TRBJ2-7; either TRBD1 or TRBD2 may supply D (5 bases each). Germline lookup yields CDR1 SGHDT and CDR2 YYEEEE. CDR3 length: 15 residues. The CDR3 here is CTSSLSGTANYEQYS. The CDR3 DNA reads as TGTACCAGCAGCCTTTCCGGGACCGCGAACTACGAGCAGTACTCC.

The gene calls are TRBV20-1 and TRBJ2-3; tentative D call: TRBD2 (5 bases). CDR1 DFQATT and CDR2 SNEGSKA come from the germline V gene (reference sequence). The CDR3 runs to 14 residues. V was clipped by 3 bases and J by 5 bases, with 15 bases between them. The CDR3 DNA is TGCAGTGCTAGCAGGATAGAGGGCATAGATACGCAGTATTTT. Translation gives CSASRIEGIDTQYF.

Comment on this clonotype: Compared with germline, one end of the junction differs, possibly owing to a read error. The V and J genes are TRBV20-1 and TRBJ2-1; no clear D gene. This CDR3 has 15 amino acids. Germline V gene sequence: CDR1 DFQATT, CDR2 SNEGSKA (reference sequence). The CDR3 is CSPRAVQYQYNDQFF. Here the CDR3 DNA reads TGCAGTCCTAGAGCCGTCCAATATCAGTACAATGACCAGTTCTTC.

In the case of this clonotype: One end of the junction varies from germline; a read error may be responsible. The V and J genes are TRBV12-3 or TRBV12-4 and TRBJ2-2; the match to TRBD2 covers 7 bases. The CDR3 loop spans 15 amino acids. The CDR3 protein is CPSSSKAGSAGELFF. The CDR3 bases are TGTCCCAGCAGTTCCAAAGCGGGGTCTGCCGGGGAGCTGTTTTTT.

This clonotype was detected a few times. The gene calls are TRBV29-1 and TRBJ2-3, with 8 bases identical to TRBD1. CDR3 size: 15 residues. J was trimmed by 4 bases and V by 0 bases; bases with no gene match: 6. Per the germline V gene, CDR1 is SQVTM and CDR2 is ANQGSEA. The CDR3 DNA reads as TGCAGCGTTGAAGAACGGGACAGGAACTCAGATACGCAGTATTTT. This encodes CSVEERDRNSDTQYF.

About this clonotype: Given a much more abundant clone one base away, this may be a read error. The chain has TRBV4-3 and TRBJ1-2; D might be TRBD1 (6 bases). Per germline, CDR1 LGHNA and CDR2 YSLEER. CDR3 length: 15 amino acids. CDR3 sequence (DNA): TGCGCCAGCAGCCAAGATATGAGGGGGAACTATGACTACACCTTC. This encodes CASSQDMRGNYDYTF.

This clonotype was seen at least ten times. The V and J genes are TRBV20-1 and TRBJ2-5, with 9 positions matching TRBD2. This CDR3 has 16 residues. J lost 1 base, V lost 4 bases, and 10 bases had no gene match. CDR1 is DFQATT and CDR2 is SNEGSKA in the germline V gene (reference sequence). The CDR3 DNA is TGCAGTGCTAAGGGGATCAAGCGGGAGGCCCAAGAGACCCAGTACTTC. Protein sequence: CSAKGIKREAQETQYF.

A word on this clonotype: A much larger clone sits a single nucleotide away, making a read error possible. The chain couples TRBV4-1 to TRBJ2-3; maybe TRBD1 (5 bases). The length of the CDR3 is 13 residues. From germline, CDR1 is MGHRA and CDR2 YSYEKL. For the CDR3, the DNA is TGCGTCACTTCACAACAGGACGCAGATACGCAGTATTTT. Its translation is CVTSQQDADTQYF.

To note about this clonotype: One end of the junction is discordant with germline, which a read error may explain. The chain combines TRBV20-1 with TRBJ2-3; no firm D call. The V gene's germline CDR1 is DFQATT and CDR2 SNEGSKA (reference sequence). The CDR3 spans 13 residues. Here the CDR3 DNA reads TGCATCCTCGGAGACTCCCGCACAGACACGCAATATTTT. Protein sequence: CILGDSRTDTQYF.

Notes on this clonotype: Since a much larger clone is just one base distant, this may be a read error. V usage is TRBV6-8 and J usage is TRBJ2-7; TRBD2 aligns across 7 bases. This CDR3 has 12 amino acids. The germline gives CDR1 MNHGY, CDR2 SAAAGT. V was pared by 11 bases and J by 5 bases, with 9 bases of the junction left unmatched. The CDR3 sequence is CAGRGSANEQYF. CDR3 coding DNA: TGTGCCGGGAGGGGCTCCGCGAACGAGCAGTACTTC.

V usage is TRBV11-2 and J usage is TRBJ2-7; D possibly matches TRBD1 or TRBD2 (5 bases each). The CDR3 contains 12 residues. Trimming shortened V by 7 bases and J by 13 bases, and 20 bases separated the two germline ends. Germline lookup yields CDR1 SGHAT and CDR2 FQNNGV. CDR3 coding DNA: TGTGCCAGCATCCTGGGGACGAATAGGCAATACTTC. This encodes CASILGTNRQYF. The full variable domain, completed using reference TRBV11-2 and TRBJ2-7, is EAGVAQSPRYKIIEKRQSVAFWCNPISGHATLYWYQQILGQGPKLLIQFQNNGVVDDSQLPKDRFSAERLKGVDSTLKIQPAKLEDSAVYLCASILGTNRQYFGPGTRLTVT.

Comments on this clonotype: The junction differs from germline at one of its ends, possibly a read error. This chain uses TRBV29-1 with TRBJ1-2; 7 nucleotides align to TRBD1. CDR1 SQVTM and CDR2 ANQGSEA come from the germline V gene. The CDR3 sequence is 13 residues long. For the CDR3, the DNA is TGCAGCGGGAAGGCGACAGGGAGCTATGGCTACACCTTT. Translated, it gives CSGKATGSYGYTF.

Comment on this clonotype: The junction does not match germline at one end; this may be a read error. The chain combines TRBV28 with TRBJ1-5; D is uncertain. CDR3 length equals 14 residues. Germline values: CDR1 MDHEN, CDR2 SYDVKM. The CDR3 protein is CASNKWTVIQPQHF. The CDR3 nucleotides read TGCGCCAGCAACAAGTGGACTGTCATTCAGCCCCAGCATTTT.

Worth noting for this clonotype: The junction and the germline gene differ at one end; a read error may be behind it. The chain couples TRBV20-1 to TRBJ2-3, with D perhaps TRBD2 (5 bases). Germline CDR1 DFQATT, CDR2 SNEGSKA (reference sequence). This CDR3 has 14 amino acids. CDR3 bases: TGCAGTGCGCTCGGTAGCGTGCTCACAGATACGCAATATTTT. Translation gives CSALGSVLTDTQYF.

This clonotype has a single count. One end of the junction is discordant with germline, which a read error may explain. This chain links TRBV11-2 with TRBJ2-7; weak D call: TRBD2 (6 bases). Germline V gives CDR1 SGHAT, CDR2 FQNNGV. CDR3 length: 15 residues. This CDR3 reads CASSYETRGSYKQYF. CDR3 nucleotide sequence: TGTGCCAGCAGCTACGAGACTAGAGGGAGCTACAAGCAGTACTTC. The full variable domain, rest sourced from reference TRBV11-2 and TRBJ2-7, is EAGVAQSPRYKIIEKRQSVAFWCNPISGHATLYWYQQILGQGPKLLIQFQNNGVVDDSQLPKDRFSAERLKGVDSTLKIQPAKLEDSAVYLCASSYETRGSYKQYFGPGTRLTVT.

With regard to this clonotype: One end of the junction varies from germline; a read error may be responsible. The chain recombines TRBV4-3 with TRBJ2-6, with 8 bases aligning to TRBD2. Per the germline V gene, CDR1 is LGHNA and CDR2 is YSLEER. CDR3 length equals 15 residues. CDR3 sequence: CASSQDEAGAKVLAF. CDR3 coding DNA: TGCGCCAGCAGCCAAGATGAAGCGGGGGCCAAAGTCCTGGCTTTC.

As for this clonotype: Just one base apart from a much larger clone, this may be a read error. The CDR3 bases are TGTGCCAGCAGTACCCGGGGCGGATTCTACGAGCAGTACTTC. Protein: CASSTRGGFYEQYF. The chain uses TRBV6-2 or TRBV6-3 and TRBJ2-7, with D possibly called TRBD1 or TRBD2 (5 bases each). This CDR3 has 14 amino acids. Trimming left V 5 bases short and J 3 bases short, with 14 bases between. CDR1 MNHEY and CDR2 SVGEGT come from the germline V gene.

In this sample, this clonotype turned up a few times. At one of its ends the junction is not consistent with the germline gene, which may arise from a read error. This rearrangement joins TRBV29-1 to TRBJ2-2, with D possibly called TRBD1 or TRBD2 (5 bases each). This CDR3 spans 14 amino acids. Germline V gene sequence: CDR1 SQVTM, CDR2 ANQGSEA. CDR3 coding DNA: TGCAGCGTTATAAGGACAACGAACACCGGGGAGCTGTTTTTC. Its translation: CSVIRTTNTGELFF.

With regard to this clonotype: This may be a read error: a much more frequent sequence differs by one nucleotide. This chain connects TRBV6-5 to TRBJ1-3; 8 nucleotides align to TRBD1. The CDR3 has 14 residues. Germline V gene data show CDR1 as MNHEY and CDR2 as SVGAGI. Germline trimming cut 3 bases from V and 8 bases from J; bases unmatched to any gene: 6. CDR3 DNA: TGTGCCAGCAGTTATACACAGGGGGTAGACACCATATATTTT. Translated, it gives CASSYTQGVDTIYF.

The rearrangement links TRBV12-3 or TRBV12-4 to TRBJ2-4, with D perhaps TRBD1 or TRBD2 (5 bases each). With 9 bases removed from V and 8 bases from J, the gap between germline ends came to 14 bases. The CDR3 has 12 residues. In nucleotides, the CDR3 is TGTGCCAGTAGCCCTGGGGGAGACATTCAGTACTTC. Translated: CASSPGGDIQYF.

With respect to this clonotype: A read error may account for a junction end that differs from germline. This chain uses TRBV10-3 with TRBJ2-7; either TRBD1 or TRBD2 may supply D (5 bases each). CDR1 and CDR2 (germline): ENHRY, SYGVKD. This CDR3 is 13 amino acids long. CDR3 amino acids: CAIRDSGTGEQNF. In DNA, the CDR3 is TGTGCCATCAGAGACTCAGGGACCGGGGAGCAGAACTTC.

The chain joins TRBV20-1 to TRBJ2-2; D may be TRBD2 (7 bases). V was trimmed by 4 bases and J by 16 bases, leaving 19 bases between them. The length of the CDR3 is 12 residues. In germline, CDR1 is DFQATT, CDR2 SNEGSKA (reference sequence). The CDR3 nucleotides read TGCAGTGCTAATGCACAGACCGGGGGGCCGTTTTTT. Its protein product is CSANAQTGGPFF.

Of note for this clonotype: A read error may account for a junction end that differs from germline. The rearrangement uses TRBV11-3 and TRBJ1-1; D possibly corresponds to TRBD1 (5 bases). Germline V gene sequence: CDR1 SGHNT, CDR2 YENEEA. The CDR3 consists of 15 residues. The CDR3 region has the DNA TGTGCCAGGAGCTTAGATTCAGGGAGAGGCACTGAAGCTTCCTTT. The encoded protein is CARSLDSGRGTEASF.